The 22 T cell receptor beta chains presented below share a single source sample, sequenced in a study of cytomegalovirus exposure and HLA in healthy donors. The PCR was carried out with 60 Vbeta primers and 13 Jbeta primers. Assay used: immunoSEQ multiplex PCR; TCRdb lists only in-frame clones, some missing. In the table there are about 120,000 clones, around 84% of which are singletons. The sequenced material came from PBMCs. The receptor set was obtained from a woman aged 30 to 39 in good health and CMV-seropositive.

This clone was recorded once. The chain couples TRBV5-1 to TRBJ2-7; 9 bases are shared with TRBD2. With V trimmed by 4 bases and J by 6 bases, 8 bases remained unmatched. The CDR3 has 14 residues. Germline-derived CDR1 and CDR2 are SGHRS and YFSETQ. The CDR3 coding sequence is TGCGCCAGCAGCCCAGGGAATAGCGGGGGCGAGCAGTACTTC. Translated: CASSPGNSGGEQYF.

Here the CDR3 reads CASGQTYEQYF. The CDR3 coding sequence is TGTGCCAGCGGGCAGACCTACGAGCAGTACTTC. The chain links TRBV2 to TRBJ2-7; D is ambiguous. This CDR3 comprises 11 residues. Looked up from germline, CDR1 is SNHLY and CDR2 is FYNNEI. The V end was cut by 8 bases, the J end by 2 bases, with 7 bases between.

V usage is TRBV6-1 and J usage is TRBJ2-3; 7 positions match TRBD2. This CDR3 is built from 15 residues. Germline V gene lookup returns CDR1 MNHNS and CDR2 SASEGT. Trimming removed 4 bases from V and 2 bases from J; junction bases left unmatched: 6. CDR3 nucleotide sequence: TGTGCCAGCAGTGTCCGGGACTATAACACAGATACGCAGTATTTT. This sequence encodes CASSVRDYNTDTQYF.

The gene calls are TRBV7-6 and TRBJ2-1; the D gene is possibly TRBD1 (6 bases). This CDR3 has 14 amino acids. Germline V gene lookup returns CDR1 SGHVS and CDR2 FNYEAQ. Trimming removed 5 bases at V and 1 base at J, with 9 bases between. The CDR3 here is CASSAQGSYNEQFF. Written as DNA, the CDR3 is TGTGCCAGCAGCGCACAGGGTTCCTACAATGAGCAGTTCTTC.

There are a few counts of this clone. The chain couples TRBV28 to TRBJ1-5, with a tentative D call TRBD1 (5 bases). V was cut by 5 bases and J by 0 bases, with 14 bases left in between. Germline lookup yields CDR1 MDHEN and CDR2 SYDVKM. The CDR3 runs 16 residues. CDR3 sequence reads: CASSTTWGDSNQPQHF. The DNA for the CDR3 is TGTGCCAGCAGTACCACATGGGGGGATAGCAATCAGCCCCAGCATTTT.

The genes are TRBV19 and TRBJ2-1, with 9 nucleotides matching TRBD2. CDR1 and CDR2 from the germline V gene are LNHDA and SQIVND (reference sequence). Trimming at V came to 9 bases and at J to 8 bases, leaving 11 bases not matched to a gene. The length of the CDR3 is 14 residues. Here the CDR3 reads CASQLAGLRDEQFF. Here the CDR3 DNA reads TGTGCCAGCCAGCTAGCGGGGTTAAGGGATGAGCAGTTCTTC.

The J gene is TRBJ2-1, the V gene TRBV7-2; D ambiguous. Per germline, CDR1 SGHTA and CDR2 FQGNSA. V lost 5 bases and J 8 bases, leaving 13 bases between the germline ends. The CDR3 contains 13 residues. The CDR3 DNA reads as TGTGCCAGCAGCCCCCCGGAGATCGATGAGCAGTTCTTC. Translation: CASSPPEIDEQFF.

The V and J genes are TRBV19 and TRBJ2-1, with D maybe TRBD2 (6 bases). Germline V CDR1 and CDR2: LNHDA, SQIVND (reference sequence). This CDR3 has 10 residues. The CDR3 is CPGGPGEQFF. The CDR3 DNA reads as TGTCCCGGGGGACCGGGTGAGCAGTTCTTC. The entire variable domain, with the rest obtained from reference TRBV19 and TRBJ2-1, is as follows: DGGITQSPKYLFRKEGQNVTLSCEQNLNHDAMYWYRQDPGQGLRLIYYSQIVNDFQKGDIAEGYSVSREKKESFPLTVTSAQKNPTAFYLCPGGPGEQFFGPGTRLTVL.

This clone was seen just once. Different DNA sequences within this sample yield the same CDR3. The J gene is TRBJ1-3, the V gene TRBV5-1, with TRBD1 matching 7 bases. V lost 0 bases and J lost 4; bases outside the gene matches: 4. There are 15 residues in the CDR3. Germline CDR1 reads SGHRS; CDR2 reads YFSETQ. Here the CDR3 reads CASSLGQGGGNTIYF. CDR3 DNA: TGCGCCAGCAGCTTGGGACAGGGAGGCGGAAACACCATATATTTT.

This chain uses TRBV5-6 with TRBJ2-7; 11 bases line up with TRBD1. Losses at the gene ends were 4 bases for V and 2 bases for J; bases not matched to a gene: 5. The germline V gene has CDR1 SGHDT and CDR2 YYEEEE. This CDR3 is 15 amino acids long. The CDR3 here is CASSLVGQGAYEQYF. As DNA, the CDR3 is TGTGCCAGCAGCCTAGTGGGACAGGGGGCCTACGAGCAGTACTTC. Together with reference TRBV5-6 and TRBJ2-7, the CDR3 gives the full variable domain: DAGVTQSPTHLIKTRGQQVTLRCSPKSGHDTVSWYQQALGQGPQFIFQYYEEEERQRGNFPDRFSGHQFPNYSSELNVNALLLGDSALYLCASSLVGQGAYEQYFGPGTRLTVT.

V is TRBV5-4 and J is TRBJ2-1; 8 bases agree with TRBD1. V was clipped by 5 bases and J by 6 bases; unmatched bases: 10. CDR1 and CDR2 (germline): SGHNT, YYREEE (reference sequence). The CDR3 sequence is 15 residues long. CDR3 DNA: TGTGCCAGCAGATACGGGACAGGATGGGCCAATGAGCAGTTCTTC. Translating it yields CASRYGTGWANEQFF.

Here the CDR3 reads CASSYSSMGGAHAQHF. CDR3 in DNA: TGTGCCAGCAGTTACTCTTCGATGGGGGGGGCCCATGCCCAGCATTTT. The V call is TRBV6-6, the J call TRBJ1-5; D is perhaps TRBD1 (6 bases). This CDR3 region has 16 residues. Germline V gene sequence: CDR1 MNHNY, CDR2 SVGAGI (reference sequence). The V end lost 0 bases, the J end lost 11 bases, and 20 bases lay between the germline ends.

This chain uses TRBV6-5 with TRBJ1-2, with D tentatively TRBD1 (5 bases). The CDR3 length is 13 residues. Trimming removed 5 bases at V and 4 bases at J, with 11 bases between. Germline CDR1 MNHEY, CDR2 SVGAGI. The CDR3 region is CASSERGSYGYTF. The CDR3 bases are TGTGCCAGCAGTGAAAGGGGCAGCTATGGCTACACCTTC.

CDR3 sequence reads: CASSRLETGLRYGYTF. CDR3 in DNA: TGTGCCAGCAGCCGACTGGAGACAGGGCTAAGGTATGGCTACACCTTC. The J gene is TRBJ1-2, the V gene TRBV5-5; 7 bases are a match to TRBD1. From germline, CDR1 is SGHKS and CDR2 YYEKEE (reference sequence). This CDR3 is 16 amino acids long. Trimming cost V 4 bases and J 5 bases; bases outside gene matches: 14.

The rearrangement links TRBV29-1 to TRBJ2-1, with TRBD2 identical over 7 bases. This CDR3 is built from 12 residues. Germline trimming cut 2 bases from V and 15 bases from J; bases unmatched to any gene: 10. The germline V gene has CDR1 SQVTM and CDR2 ANQGSEA. The CDR3 DNA follows: TGCAGCGTTGAACACTTTGGGGGGGGGTTGTTCTTC. Amino acid sequence: CSVEHFGGGLFF.

V and J are TRBV7-6 and TRBJ2-2; D is undetermined. The CDR3 runs to 14 residues. The germline V gene encodes CDR1 SGHVS and CDR2 FNYEAQ. Trimming removed 1 base at V and 3 bases at J, with 6 bases between. The CDR3 protein is CASSLVGYTGELFF. In DNA form, the CDR3 reads TGTGCCAGCAGCTTAGTCGGTTACACCGGGGAGCTGTTTTTT.

The genes are TRBV20-1 and TRBJ1-1; D is undetermined. This CDR3 has 11 residues. The germline V gene encodes CDR1 DFQATT and CDR2 SNEGSKA (reference sequence). V lost 5 bases and J 3 bases, leaving 7 bases between the germline ends. DNA of the CDR3: TGCAGTGCTCCACGCGACACTGAAGCTTTCTTT. Translated, it gives CSAPRDTEAFF.

This chain links TRBV19 with TRBJ1-2; TRBD1 agrees at 10 bases. This CDR3 comprises 15 residues. V gave up 6 bases and J gave up 4 bases; unmatched junction bases: 8. From germline, CDR1 is LNHDA and CDR2 SQIVND (reference sequence). The CDR3 nucleotides are TGTGCCAGTAGCATTATGGGACAGGGGACCTATGGCTACACCTTC. This codes for CASSIMGQGTYGYTF.

This chain links TRBV9 with TRBJ2-1, with TRBD2 matching 12 bases. The CDR3 runs 16 residues. Germline lookup yields CDR1 SGDLS and CDR2 YYNGEE. Unmatched junction bases numbered 12, after V lost 4 bases and J lost 10 bases. In DNA form, the CDR3 reads TGTGCCAGCAGCCCCCGACTAGCGGGGGTAGGGCGAGAGCAGTTCTTC. Its translation is CASSPRLAGVGREQFF. Variable domain in full (rest from reference TRBV9 and TRBJ2-1): DSGVTQTPKHLITATGQRVTLRCSPRSGDLSVYWYQQSLDQGLQFLIQYYNGEERAKGNILERFSAQQFPDLHSELNLSSLELGDSALYFCASSPRLAGVGREQFFGPGTRLTVL.

The chain joins TRBV5-1 to TRBJ1-5, with 8 positions matching TRBD1. The CDR3 runs 13 residues. Trimming cost V 2 bases and J 5 bases; bases outside gene matches: 0. CDR1 SGHRS and CDR2 YFSETQ come from the germline V gene. Written as DNA, the CDR3 is TGCGCCAGCAGCTTACAGGGGGATCAGCCCCAGCATTTT. Translating it yields CASSLQGDQPQHF.

V is TRBV11-2 and J is TRBJ2-7, with 11 bases fitting TRBD2. The trim removed 5 bases at V and 6 bases at J, leaving 12 bases unmatched. The CDR3 runs 16 residues. From germline, CDR1 is SGHAT and CDR2 FQNNGV. The CDR3 nucleotides are TGTGCCAGCAGCGCCTCCGGGATAGCGGGGGGGCGCGAGCAGTACTTC. Protein product: CASSASGIAGGREQYF.

The table lists this clone with a few counts. This chain joins TRBV14 and TRBJ1-3; TRBD1 aligns across 8 bases. This CDR3 contains 15 residues. CDR1 and CDR2 from the germline V gene are SGHDN and FVKESK. V shed 4 bases and J 8 bases; nucleotides not matched to a gene: 10. The CDR3 DNA sequence: TGTGCCAGCAGCCCGGACAGGGTTGGTGTCGACACCATATATTTT. This translates into CASSPDRVGVDTIYF.